The 2 T cell receptor beta chains presented below share a single source sample, sequenced in a study of CD8 T cells in ankylosing spondylitis. Via MiXCR, TCRdb re-called the 5' RACE reads, giving one row per CDR3 protein. The data contain around 230,000 distinct CDR3 sequences, 7.5% to 9% of them singletons. Sequenced: blood, either unsorted or a sorted T cell fraction (not recorded which). The receptors were sampled from a male donor with ankylosing spondylitis or in good health (not recorded which).

This clonotype was recorded at least ten times. The chain is built from TRBV20-1 and TRBJ2-7, with 11 bases matching TRBD2. CDR1 is DFQATT, CDR2 SNEGSKA, per germline (reference sequence). CDR3 size: 15 residues. J lost 2 bases, V lost 4 bases, and 7 bases had no gene match. CDR3 amino acids: CSATSSGRLTYEQYF. The CDR3 DNA reads TGCAGTGCTACCTCTAGCGGGAGGCTAACCTACGAGCAGTACTTC.

This clonotype was observed many times. The chain links TRBV12-3 or TRBV12-4 to TRBJ1-2; 9 bases are shared with TRBD1. This CDR3 is built from 11 residues. V was clipped by 4 bases and J by 12 bases; unmatched bases: 3. The CDR3 loop reads CASSSTGGHTF. The CDR3 coding sequence is TGTGCCAGCAGTTCTACAGGGGGCCACACCTTC.